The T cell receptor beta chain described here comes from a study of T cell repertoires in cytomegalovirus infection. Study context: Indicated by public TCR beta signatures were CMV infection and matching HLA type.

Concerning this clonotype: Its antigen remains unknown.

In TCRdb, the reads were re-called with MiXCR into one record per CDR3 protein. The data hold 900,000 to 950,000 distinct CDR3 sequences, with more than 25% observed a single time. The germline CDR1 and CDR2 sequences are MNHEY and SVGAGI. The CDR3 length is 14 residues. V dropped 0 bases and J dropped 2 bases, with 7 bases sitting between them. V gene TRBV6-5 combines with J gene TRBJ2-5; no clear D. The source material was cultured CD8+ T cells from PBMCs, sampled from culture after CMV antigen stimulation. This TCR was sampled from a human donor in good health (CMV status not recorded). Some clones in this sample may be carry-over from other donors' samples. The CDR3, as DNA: TGTGCCAGCAGTTACTCGACCGCGCAAGAGACCCAGTACTTC. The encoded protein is CASSYSTAQETQYF.